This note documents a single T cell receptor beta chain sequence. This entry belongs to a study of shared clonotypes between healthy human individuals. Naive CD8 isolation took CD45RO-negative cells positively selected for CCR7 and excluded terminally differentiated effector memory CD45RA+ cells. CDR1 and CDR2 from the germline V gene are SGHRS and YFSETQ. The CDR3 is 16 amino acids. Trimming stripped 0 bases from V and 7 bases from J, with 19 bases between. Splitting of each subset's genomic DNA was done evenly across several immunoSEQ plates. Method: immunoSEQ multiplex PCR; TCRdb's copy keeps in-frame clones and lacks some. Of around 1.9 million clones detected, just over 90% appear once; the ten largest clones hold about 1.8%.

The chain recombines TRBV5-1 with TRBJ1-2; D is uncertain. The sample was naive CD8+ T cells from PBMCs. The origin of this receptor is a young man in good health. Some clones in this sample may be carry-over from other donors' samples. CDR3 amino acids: CASSLVPFVPGSGYTF. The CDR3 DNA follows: TGCGCCAGCAGCTTGGTCCCCTTCGTACCCGGCAGTGGCTACACCTTC.